These 21 T cell receptor beta chains were sequenced from one sample in a study of Graves' ophthalmopathy and Graves' hyperthyroidism (dated 2018 in TCRdb). The sample was run on an Illumina HiSeq 2000. For repertoire sequencing, TCR beta CDR3 regions were amplified from RNA transcripts. The first round of RT-PCR was done with HTBI primers and the Qiagen OneStep RT-PCR kit, and was followed by a second round of multiplex PCR, then size selection and purification. The public reads were reanalyzed by TCRdb: fastp trimming at Q25, MiXCR alignment, in-frame beta chains only. Identical CDR3 protein sequences are pooled into one entry, listed with their most common genes and DNA. Within this sample are 300,000 to 400,000 distinct CDR3 sequences, with about 17% of them counted one time only. In total, the top ten clones hold 10% to 15% of the sample. Input material: peripheral blood. The receptor source for this set is an adult man with Graves' ophthalmopathy.

The table lists this clonotype with many counts. The chain employs TRBV6-1 and TRBJ1-2; D remains unclear. The V and J ends lost 2 bases and 0 bases respectively, with 10 bases between them. The CDR3 extends over 15 amino acids. CDR1 is MNHNS, CDR2 SASEGT, per germline. The CDR3: CASSELGYANYGYTF. The CDR3 nucleotides are TGTGCCAGCAGTGAATTAGGGTATGCTAACTATGGCTACACCTTC.

The table lists this clonotype with many counts. This sequence joins TRBV6-2 or TRBV6-3 and TRBJ1-5, with D possibly matching TRBD1 (5 bases). This CDR3 contains 12 residues. The germline gives CDR1 MNHEY, CDR2 SVGEGT. V gave up 11 bases and J gave up 2 bases, with 10 bases separating them. CDR3 DNA: TGTGCCGGGGGGGATGGCAATCAGCCCCAGCATTTT. It codes for CAGGDGNQPQHF.

This chain uses TRBV6-5 with TRBJ1-2; possibly TRBD1 for D (5 bases). This CDR3 comprises 15 residues. V gave up 0 bases and J gave up 4 bases, with 12 bases separating them. The V gene's germline CDR1 is MNHEY and CDR2 SVGAGI. The CDR3 DNA reads TGTGCCAGCAGTTACTCGCGGGACGGAATCTATGGCTACACCTTC. It codes for CASSYSRDGIYGYTF.

This clonotype showed up just a few times. The rearrangement joins TRBV3-1 to TRBJ2-5; D is unclear. The length of the CDR3 is 12 residues. CDR1 and CDR2 (germline): LGHDT, YNNKEL (reference sequence). V gave up 0 bases and J gave up 6 bases, with 5 bases separating them. Here the CDR3 reads CASSQDRQTQYF. The CDR3 bases are TGTGCCAGCAGCCAAGATCGACAGACCCAGTACTTC.

This clonotype was seen only a few times. The rearrangement joins TRBV30 to TRBJ1-2; D is undetermined. The V end was cut by 2 bases, the J end by 4 bases, with 11 bases between. The CDR3 extends over 13 amino acids. Germline V gene data show CDR1 as GTSNPN and CDR2 as SVGIG (reference sequence). The CDR3 here is CAWSPGGRYGYTF. The CDR3 DNA is TGTGCCTGGAGTCCGGGAGGTCGCTATGGCTACACCTTC. Supplemented by reference TRBV30 and TRBJ1-2, the full variable domain reads SQTIHQWPATLVQPVGSPLSLECTVEGTSNPNLYWYRQAAGRGLQLLFYSVGIGQISSEVPQNLSASRPQDRQFILSSKKLLLSDSGFYLCAWSPGGRYGYTFGSGTRLTVV.

The table lists this clonotype with a count of one. The chain recombines TRBV25-1 with TRBJ2-7, with 13 bases that match TRBD2. J gave up 1 base and V 5 bases, and 17 bases lay outside the gene matches. The germline CDR1 and CDR2 sequences are MGHDK and SYGVNS. The CDR3 runs 20 residues. CDR3 sequence (DNA): TGTGCCAGCAGTATGACAGGGGGACTAGCGGGGTCAAAGTCATCCTACGAGCAGTACTTC. Translation gives CASSMTGGLAGSKSSYEQYF.

The chain joins TRBV27 to TRBJ1-1; D is perhaps TRBD1 (5 bases). Germline values: CDR1 MNHEY, CDR2 SMNVEV (reference sequence). V was pared by 5 bases and J by 1 base, with 11 bases between. This CDR3 comprises 14 residues. The CDR3 DNA is TGTGCCAGCAGTGGGCTCACAGGGAACACTGAAGCTTTCTTT. It translates to CASSGLTGNTEAFF.

This clonotype was observed a handful of times. This chain's CDR3 is CASSLADRESETQYF. As DNA, the CDR3 is TGTGCCAGCAGTTTAGCAGACAGGGAGTCCGAGACCCAGTACTTC. The rearrangement joins TRBV12-3 or TRBV12-4 to TRBJ2-5; 7 bases align to TRBD1. V was clipped by 0 bases and J by 5 bases; unmatched bases: 6. The CDR3 runs to 15 residues.

There are many counts of this clonotype. CDR3 region: CASSLGWDSGPEQYF. Here the CDR3 DNA reads TGCGCCAGCAGCTTGGGGTGGGACTCGGGCCCGGAGCAGTACTTC. The chain recombines TRBV5-1 with TRBJ2-7; D is perhaps TRBD2 (6 bases). Germline V gene data show CDR1 as SGHRS and CDR2 as YFSETQ. Trimming cost V 0 bases and J 7 bases, with 17 bases left between them. The CDR3 length is 15 residues.

In its sample, this clonotype was seen many times. The V gene is TRBV6-1, the J gene TRBJ2-2; D not resolved. The V and J ends lost 8 bases and 1 base respectively, with 8 bases between them. From germline, CDR1 is MNHNS and CDR2 SASEGT. CDR3 length: 13 amino acids. This chain's CDR3 is CASDNRNTGELFF. DNA of the CDR3: TGTGCCAGCGACAATAGGAACACCGGGGAGCTGTTTTTT.

This clonotype came up many times. The rearrangement joins TRBV20-1 to TRBJ2-4; D is unclear. The V and J ends lost 1 base and 7 bases respectively, with 11 bases between them. CDR1 is DFQATT, CDR2 SNEGSKA, per germline (reference sequence). CDR3 length: 13 amino acids. The CDR3 is CSARAPSKNIQYF. The CDR3 coding sequence is TGCAGTGCTAGAGCTCCGTCGAAGAACATTCAGTACTTC.

This rearrangement joins TRBV3-1 to TRBJ2-7; 8 bases map to TRBD2. This CDR3 has 15 amino acids. Germline V lookup: CDR1 LGHDT, CDR2 YNNKEL (reference sequence). V was clipped by 6 bases and J by 4 bases; unmatched bases: 11. In DNA form, the CDR3 reads TGTGCCAGCAGTCATTCCGGGACTAGTGGTTACGAGCAGTACTTC. As protein: CASSHSGTSGYEQYF.

This clonotype was recorded a few times. This chain joins TRBV5-1 and TRBJ2-2; the D gene is possibly TRBD2 (5 bases). The CDR3 length is 15 residues. Germline CDR1 is SGHRS and CDR2 is YFSETQ. Trimming pared 0 bases from V and 4 bases from J, leaving 10 bases between. CDR3 loop: CASSLGVTTTGELFF. CDR3 DNA: TGCGCCAGCAGCTTGGGGGTGACTACCACCGGGGAGCTGTTTTTT.

CDR3 residues: CSAQGSQETQYF. CDR3 sequence (DNA): TGCAGTGCCCAGGGGAGCCAAGAGACCCAGTACTTC. The chain combines TRBV20-1 with TRBJ2-5; D perhaps matches TRBD1 (6 bases). The CDR3 is 12 residues long. V gave up 6 bases and J gave up 1 base, with 9 bases separating them. Germline V gives CDR1 DFQATT, CDR2 SNEGSKA (reference sequence).

This clonotype was detected ten times or more. V usage is TRBV24-1 and J usage is TRBJ1-2, with D uncertain. Trimming took 0 bases from V and 5 from J, leaving 3 bases between them. This CDR3 spans 12 amino acids. Germline V gene data show CDR1 as KGHDR and CDR2 as SFDVKD. The CDR3 DNA follows: TGTGCCACCAGTGATTTGGTATATGGCTACACCTTC. It is translated as CATSDLVYGYTF.

CDR3 in amino acids: CASSPDMLQPQHF. DNA of the CDR3: TGTGCCAGCAGCCCGGACATGTTACAGCCCCAGCATTTT. This chain joins TRBV6-1 and TRBJ1-5, with D tentatively TRBD1 (5 bases). Germline assignment: CDR1 MNHNS and CDR2 SASEGT. The CDR3 totals 13 residues. The germline V and J ends were trimmed by 6 bases and 7 bases, with 13 bases remaining between them.

In this sample, this clonotype turned up many times. The chain recombines TRBV5-1 with TRBJ1-1; TRBD1 aligns across 7 bases. With V trimmed by 0 bases and J by 11 bases, 4 bases remained unmatched. This CDR3 is 12 amino acids long. CDR1 SGHRS and CDR2 YFSETQ come from the germline V gene. In DNA form, the CDR3 reads TGCGCCAGCAGCTTGGGGACAGGATTGGCTTTCTTT. It yields the protein CASSLGTGLAFF.

The table lists this clonotype with many counts. The rearrangement links TRBV3-1 to TRBJ2-7; D possibly uses TRBD1 or TRBD2 (5 bases each). Germline CDR1 is LGHDT and CDR2 is YNNKEL (reference sequence). The CDR3 length is 14 residues. V was clipped by 5 bases and J by 2 bases, with 13 bases between them. The CDR3 here is CASSDLGATYEQYF. CDR3 DNA: TGTGCCAGCAGCGATCTCGGGGCAACCTACGAGCAGTACTTC.

This clonotype was recorded many times. J is TRBJ2-7 and V is TRBV19, with TRBD1 identical over 8 bases. With V trimmed by 4 bases and J by 2 bases, 4 bases remained unmatched. The germline V gene has CDR1 LNHDA and CDR2 SQIVND (reference sequence). The CDR3 is 14 amino acids. In DNA, the CDR3 is TGTGCCAGTAGTACCCAGGGGGCCACCTACGAGCAGTACTTC. This encodes CASSTQGATYEQYF.

This clonotype showed up many times. V usage is TRBV9 and J usage is TRBJ2-5, with D possibly TRBD1 on 6 matching bases. Germline-derived CDR1 and CDR2 are SGDLS and YYNGEE. The germline V and J ends were trimmed by 0 bases and 5 bases, with 14 bases remaining between them. CDR3 length: 15 residues. The CDR3 spells CASSVEQGNVETQYF. Here the CDR3 DNA reads TGTGCCAGCAGCGTAGAGCAGGGGAATGTGGAGACCCAGTACTTC.

Many counts were recorded for this clonotype. The chain couples TRBV6-5 to TRBJ2-5, with 8 bases aligning to TRBD1. This CDR3 region has 18 residues. With V trimmed by 2 bases and J by 2 bases, 13 bases remained unmatched. Per germline, CDR1 MNHEY and CDR2 SVGAGI. The CDR3 loop reads CASSYPLTRQGWQETQYF. The CDR3 DNA reads as TGTGCCAGCAGTTACCCCCTAACTCGACAGGGGTGGCAAGAGACCCAGTACTTC.